This T cell receptor (beta chain) originates from a study of graft-versus-host responses after intestinal transplantation. Whole-study context: The transplants performed in recipients were multivisceral, liver-intestinal, or isolated intestinal. Tacrolimus and steroids were given for two to three years to all recipients after anti-thymocyte globulin induction.

Germline values: CDR1 LNHDA, CDR2 SQIVND (reference sequence). V lost 4 bases and J lost 1, with 15 bases in between. The CDR3 totals 16 residues. As to this clone: Its specificity is unknown.

TCRdb's copy holds only in-frame clones and misses some; the assay was immunoSEQ multiplex PCR. Among under 150,000 clones, about nine tenths were seen once, and the ten largest hold roughly 0.2%. Study outcomes and limitations: With peak circulating GvH clone levels came an association with early post-transplant HvG declines. Investigators detected GvH clones in recipient marrow, with some emerging earlier in ileum or blood.

The sequenced sample was unstimulated CD4+ T cells sorted from spleen or lymph node cells, obtained before intestinal transplant. The chain employs TRBV19 and TRBJ2-3, with D perhaps matching TRBD2 (7 bases). The TCR originated in a human donor who received an intestinal transplant. CDR3 coding DNA: TGTGCCAGTAGTACCCAACTAGGGGGGGGCACAGATACGCAGTATTTT. Its translation is CASSTQLGGGTDTQYF. The full variable domain, rest sourced from reference TRBV19 and TRBJ2-3, is DGGITQSPKYLFRKEGQNVTLSCEQNLNHDAMYWYRQDPGQGLRLIYYSQIVNDFQKGDIAEGYSVSREKKESFPLTVTSAQKNPTAFYLCASSTQLGGGTDTQYFGPGTRLTVL.